This T cell receptor beta chain originates from a study of blood T cell repertoires in COVID-19. Overall study context: In each case, the material was cDNA or gDNA derived from T cells, B-cell-depleted T cells, or PBMCs.

TCRdb keeps only in-frame clones here, not all; method: immunoSEQ multiplex PCR. The sample shows 250,000 to 350,000 clones, more than 70% of them seen only once. Enrollees, roughly 18 to 95 years old, lived in about two dozen US areas. Participant reports of clinical history set cohort assignment. From germline, CDR1 is SNHLY and CDR2 FYNNEI. This CDR3 is built from 11 residues. V was shortened by 6 bases and J by 7 bases, with 9 bases between the two germline ends. This clonotype was obtained from a woman between 25 and 40 years old who had recovered from COVID-19. The sample was PBMCs or T cells enriched from blood (not recorded which). The genes are TRBV2 and TRBJ1-1; D perhaps matches TRBD1 (6 bases). The CDR3 DNA reads TGTGCCAGCAGCTGGGGGCTTGAAGCTTTCTTT. Translating it yields CASSWGLEAFF.